The 23 T cell receptor beta chains below come from one sample, sequenced in a study of control samples from healthy donors and cancer patients. TCRdb's table, derived via immunoSEQ multiplex PCR, lists solely in-frame clones and lacks some. The sample contains 200,000 or so clones, around 94% of which appear only once. Sequencing was performed on blood. All receptors derive from a man between 45 and 60 years old in good health.

The gene calls are TRBV7-8 and TRBJ1-5; the D is unclear. The CDR3 is 16 amino acids. The V end was cut by 6 bases, the J end by 5 bases, with 20 bases between. Germline-derived CDR1 and CDR2 are SGHVS and FQNEAQ. CDR3 loop: CASRALGPAVDQPQHF. As DNA, the CDR3 is TGTGCCAGCAGAGCCCTAGGGCCCGCCGTAGATCAGCCCCAGCATTTT.

This chain connects TRBV5-1 to TRBJ2-2, with 8 bases lining up with TRBD2. Losses at the gene ends were 0 bases for V and 5 bases for J; bases not matched to a gene: 3. The CDR3 sequence is 15 residues long. Germline loops: CDR1 SGHRS, CDR2 YFSETQ. For the CDR3, the DNA is TGCGCCAGCAGCTTGGAGGGCGGGGGGACCGGGGAGCTGTTTTTT. As protein: CASSLEGGGTGELFF. Full variable domain (rest looked up from reference TRBV5-1 and TRBJ2-2): KAGVTQTPRYLIKTRGQQVTLSCSPISGHRSVSWYQQTPGQGLQFLFEYFSETQRNKGNFPGRFSGRQFSNSRSEMNVSTLELGDSALYLCASSLEGGGTGELFFGEGSRLTVL.

Only one count was recorded for this clone. CDR3 amino acids: CASSQDHGGAGTDTQYF. In DNA form, the CDR3 reads TGTGCCAGCAGCCAAGATCACGGGGGGGCAGGCACAGATACGCAGTATTTT. The V and J genes are TRBV3-1 (or the pseudogene TRBV3-2) and TRBJ2-3; 8 nucleotides line up with TRBD2. With 0 bases clipped from V and 1 base from J, the junction kept 6 bases outside the gene matches. This CDR3 spans 17 amino acids. Germline assignment: CDR1 LGHDT and CDR2 YNNKEL (reference sequence).

The chain employs TRBV6-1 and TRBJ1-5; D not resolved. CDR1 MNHNS and CDR2 SASEGT come from the germline V gene. This CDR3 spans 15 amino acids. V lost 1 base and J lost 3, with 10 bases in between. This CDR3 reads CASSEVWTVNQPQHF. The CDR3 region has the DNA TGTGCCAGCAGTGAAGTCTGGACGGTCAATCAGCCCCAGCATTTT.

The chain joins TRBV5-1 to TRBJ1-6; D gene unclear. CDR1 and CDR2 from the germline V gene are SGHRS and YFSETQ. This CDR3 is built from 15 residues. Trimming left V 0 bases short and J 7 bases short, with 11 bases between. The chain's CDR3 is CASSLGRVGNSPLHF. CDR3 nucleotides: TGCGCCAGCAGCTTGGGAAGGGTAGGCAATTCACCCCTCCACTTT. Drawing the rest from reference TRBV5-1 and TRBJ1-6, the complete variable domain is KAGVTQTPRYLIKTRGQQVTLSCSPISGHRSVSWYQQTPGQGLQFLFEYFSETQRNKGNFPGRFSGRQFSNSRSEMNVSTLELGDSALYLCASSLGRVGNSPLHFGNGTRLTVT.

The chain employs TRBV5-1 and TRBJ1-3; 7 nucleotides line up with TRBD1. V shed 3 bases and J 4 bases; nucleotides not matched to a gene: 1. This CDR3 is built from 13 residues. CDR1 is SGHRS and CDR2 is YFSETQ in the germline V gene. CDR3 bases: TGCGCCAGCAGCTGGGACAGAGGAAACACCATATATTTT. Its protein product is CASSWDRGNTIYF.

This CDR3 reads CSVDDSFRRENTGELFF. The DNA for the CDR3 is TGCAGCGTTGATGACTCGTTTCGGAGGGAAAACACCGGGGAGCTGTTTTTT. J is TRBJ2-2 and V is TRBV29-1; D may be TRBD2 (6 bases). The germline V gene encodes CDR1 SQVTM and CDR2 ANQGSEA. V shed 3 bases and J shed 2 bases, with 19 bases lying between them. The CDR3 has 17 amino acids.

This rearrangement joins TRBV5-1 to TRBJ2-2; D may be TRBD1 (5 bases). The CDR3 totals 15 residues. Germline V gene lookup returns CDR1 SGHRS and CDR2 YFSETQ. V lost 2 bases and J 1 base, leaving 9 bases between the germline ends. Here the CDR3 DNA reads TGCGCCAGCAGCTTTCGGCAGGGGAACACCGGGGAGCTGTTTTTT. It is translated as CASSFRQGNTGELFF.

The gene calls are TRBV30 and TRBJ2-7; the match to TRBD2 covers 7 bases. CDR1 is GTSNPN, CDR2 SVGIG, per germline (reference sequence). The CDR3 has 14 amino acids. V lost 1 base and J lost 3; bases outside the gene matches: 6. The DNA of the CDR3 is TGTGCCTGGAGTGCTTCATGGGGGGGCTACGAGCAGTACTTC. Encoded protein: CAWSASWGGYEQYF.

As DNA, the CDR3 is TGCGCCAGCTCCGGTGGAGGAGGTGGAAACACCATATATTTT. Translated: CASSGGGGGNTIYF. The rearrangement links TRBV5-1 to TRBJ1-3; D remains unclear. Germline-derived CDR1 and CDR2 are SGHRS and YFSETQ. The CDR3 contains 14 residues. The germline V and J ends were trimmed by 7 bases and 3 bases, with 14 bases remaining between them.

J is TRBJ1-2 and V is TRBV2, with 8 bases fitting TRBD1. Germline CDR1 is SNHLY and CDR2 is FYNNEI. This CDR3 comprises 14 residues. J lost 4 bases, V lost 5 bases, and 6 bases had no gene match. In DNA, the CDR3 is TGTGCCAGCAGTTCCGGAGGGACAGGCTATGGCTACACCTTC. Amino acids: CASSSGGTGYGYTF.

J is TRBJ2-1 and V is TRBV6-2 or TRBV6-3, with 10 bases identical to TRBD2. Germline CDR1 reads MNHEY; CDR2 reads SVGEGT. The CDR3 is 16 residues long. V shed 4 bases and J 2 bases; nucleotides not matched to a gene: 5. The CDR3 region has the DNA TGTGCCAGCAGTTCATCTAGCGGGGGTACCTACAATGAGCAGTTCTTC. This sequence encodes CASSSSSGGTYNEQFF.

The CDR3 nucleotides read TGTGCCAGCAGCACGGACAGAGACTATTCACCCCTCCACTTT. Translated, it gives CASSTDRDYSPLHF. The genes are TRBV6-5 and TRBJ1-6; the D gene is possibly TRBD1 (6 bases). This CDR3 is 14 amino acids long. The V gene's germline CDR1 is MNHEY and CDR2 SVGAGI. V lost 6 bases to trimming and J lost 8 bases, with 14 bases between them.

J is TRBJ1-2 and V is TRBV7-2, with TRBD1 identical over 8 bases. The germline V gene encodes CDR1 SGHTA and CDR2 FQGNSA. V lost 0 bases, J lost 6 bases, and 3 bases stayed unmatched. The CDR3 has 14 residues. The CDR3, as DNA: TGTGCCAGCAGCTTAGCTCGGACAGGGCATGGCTACACCTTC. Its translation: CASSLARTGHGYTF. Supplemented by reference TRBV7-2 and TRBJ1-2, the full variable domain reads GAGVSQSPSNKVTEKGKDVELRCDPISGHTALYWYRQSLGQGLEFLIYFQGNSAPDKSGLPSDRFSAERTGGSVSTLTIQRTQQEDSAVYLCASSLARTGHGYTFGSGTRLTVV.

This sequence joins TRBV5-1 and TRBJ2-2, with D possibly TRBD2 on 6 matching bases. The CDR3 length is 16 residues. The V end was cut by 4 bases, the J end by 0 bases, with 13 bases between. Germline values: CDR1 SGHRS, CDR2 YFSETQ. Here the CDR3 reads CASSPGASANTGELFF. In nucleotides, the CDR3 is TGCGCCAGCAGCCCCGGGGCTAGCGCGAACACCGGGGAGCTGTTTTTT.

V usage is TRBV5-1 and J usage is TRBJ2-2; TRBD1 matches 7 bases. This CDR3 has 14 amino acids. Germline CDR1 is SGHRS and CDR2 is YFSETQ. Trimming at V came to 9 bases and at J to 6 bases, leaving 11 bases not matched to a gene. DNA of the CDR3: TGCGCCACTCGAGAACAGGGGATGTCCGGGGAGCTGTTTTTT. Protein product: CATREQGMSGELFF.

The chain employs TRBV2 and TRBJ1-4, with a weak D call TRBD1 (5 bases). The V gene lost 8 bases and the J gene lost 12 bases, with 16 bases spanning the gap. This CDR3 spans 12 amino acids. Germline lookup yields CDR1 SNHLY and CDR2 FYNNEI. The CDR3 DNA is TGTGCCAGCCGGGACGACGCGACGGAACTGTTTTTT. This translates into CASRDDATELFF.

This clone is a singleton in its sample. V is TRBV5-4 and J is TRBJ1-4; D call uncertain. The V end was cut by 3 bases, the J end by 8 bases, with 11 bases between. The CDR3 spans 13 residues. The germline gives CDR1 SGHNT, CDR2 YYREEE (reference sequence). The CDR3 sequence: CASSSRPGEKLFF. The CDR3 nucleotides read TGTGCCAGCAGCTCTCGACCGGGAGAAAAACTGTTTTTT.

CDR3 in amino acids: CAGGQGYEQYV. CDR3 coding DNA: TGTGCCGGCGGCCAGGGTTACGAGCAGTACGTC. The chain employs TRBV2 and TRBJ2-7; tentatively, D is TRBD1 (5 bases). V shed 11 bases and J shed 4 bases, with 12 bases lying between them. Germline CDR1 is SNHLY and CDR2 is FYNNEI. The CDR3 is 11 amino acids.

J is TRBJ2-7 and V is TRBV10-3, with D unclear. CDR1 ENHRY and CDR2 SYGVKD come from the germline V gene. There are 13 residues in the CDR3. Trimming took off 0 bases at V and 7 bases at J, with 10 bases between the two ends. CDR3 sequence: CAISESWSGEQYV. The CDR3 coding sequence is TGTGCCATCAGTGAGTCCTGGTCTGGGGAGCAGTACGTC.

The chain combines TRBV6-4 with TRBJ1-1; the D is unclear. CDR1 is MRHNA and CDR2 is SNTAGT in the germline V gene. V dropped 7 bases and J dropped 6 bases, with 12 bases sitting between them. This CDR3 comprises 12 residues. The CDR3 nucleotides are TGTGCCAGCACCTTCCTTACAGCTGAAGCTTTCTTT. Translation gives CASTFLTAEAFF.

The J gene is TRBJ1-4, the V gene TRBV5-4; tentatively, D is TRBD1 (5 bases). The CDR3 runs 14 residues. Trimming shortened V by 1 base and J by 5 bases, and 9 bases separated the two germline ends. Germline values: CDR1 SGHNT, CDR2 YYREEE (reference sequence). This CDR3 is CASSLQGRNEKLFF. CDR3 nucleotide sequence: TGTGCCAGCAGCTTGCAGGGCAGAAATGAAAAACTGTTTTTT. The variable domain in full, with the rest retrieved from reference TRBV5-4 and TRBJ1-4, is ETGVTQSPTHLIKTRGQQVTLRCSSQSGHNTVSWYQQALGQGPQFIFQYYREEENGRGNFPPRFSGLQFPNYSSELNVNALELDDSALYLCASSLQGRNEKLFFGSGTQLSVL.

The V call is TRBV24-1, the J call TRBJ1-1; D is possibly TRBD1 (5 bases). This CDR3 has 16 residues. The germline V gene encodes CDR1 KGHDR and CDR2 SFDVKD. The ends were cut back, 4 bases at V and 4 bases at J, with 18 bases in the middle. DNA for the CDR3: TGTGCCACCAGTGAGTCTCCGGGGCCCCAACCCACTGAAGCTTTCTTT. Its protein is CATSESPGPQPTEAFF.